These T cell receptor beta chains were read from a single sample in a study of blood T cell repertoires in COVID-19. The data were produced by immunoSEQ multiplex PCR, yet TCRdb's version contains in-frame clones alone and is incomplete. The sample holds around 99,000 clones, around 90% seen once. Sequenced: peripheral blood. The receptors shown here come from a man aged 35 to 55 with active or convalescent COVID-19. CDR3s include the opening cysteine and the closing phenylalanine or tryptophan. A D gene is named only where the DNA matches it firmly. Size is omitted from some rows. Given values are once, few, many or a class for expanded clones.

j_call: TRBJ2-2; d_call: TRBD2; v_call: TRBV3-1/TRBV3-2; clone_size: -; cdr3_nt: TGTGCCAGCAGCCAAGGTCGCGGGGGGAGGCCGGGGGAGCTGTTTTTT; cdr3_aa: CASSQGRGGRPGELFF
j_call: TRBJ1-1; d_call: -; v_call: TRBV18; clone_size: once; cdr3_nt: TGTGCCAGCTCACCCGCCAGAACCACTGAAGCTTTCTTT; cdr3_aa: CASSPARTTEAFF
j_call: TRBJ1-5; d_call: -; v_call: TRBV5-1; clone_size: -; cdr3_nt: TGCGCCAGCAGCTTGGTGGCAGGGTATCAGCCCCAGCATTTT; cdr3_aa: CASSLVAGYQPQHF
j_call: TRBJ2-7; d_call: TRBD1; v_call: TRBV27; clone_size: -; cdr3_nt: TGTGCCAGCATCGGACAGGGGGTAAGCGAGCAGTACTTC; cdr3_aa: CASIGQGVSEQYF
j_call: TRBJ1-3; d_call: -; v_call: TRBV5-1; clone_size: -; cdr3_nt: TGCGCCAGCAGCTTGGGGGTACCAGGGGCTTTTGGAAACACCATATATTTT; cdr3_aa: CASSLGVPGAFGNTIYF
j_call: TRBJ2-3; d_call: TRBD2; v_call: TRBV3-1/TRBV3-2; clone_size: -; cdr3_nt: TGTGCCAGCAGCCACCTCGAGGGCGGGAGGGCGAGCACAGATACGCAGTATTTT; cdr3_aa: CASSHLEGGRASTDTQYF
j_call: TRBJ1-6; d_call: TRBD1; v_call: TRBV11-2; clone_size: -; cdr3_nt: TGTGCCAGCAGCCCCGGGACAGGGCATTCACCCCTCCACTTT; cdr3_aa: CASSPGTGHSPLHF
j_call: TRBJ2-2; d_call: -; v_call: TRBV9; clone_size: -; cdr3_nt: TGTGCCAGCAGCGTAAGTTCCGGGATAGCAGCGAACACCGGGGAGCTGTTTTTT; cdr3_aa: CASSVSSGIAANTGELFF
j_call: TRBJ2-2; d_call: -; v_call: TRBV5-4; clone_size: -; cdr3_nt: TGTGCCAGCAGCCCTGGGGGCGGCGGGAACACCGGGGAGCTGTTTTTT; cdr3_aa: CASSPGGGGNTGELFF
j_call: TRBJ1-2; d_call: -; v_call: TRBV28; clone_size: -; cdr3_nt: TGTGCCAGCACCCAGGGCTTCGATGGCTACACCTTC; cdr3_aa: CASTQGFDGYTF
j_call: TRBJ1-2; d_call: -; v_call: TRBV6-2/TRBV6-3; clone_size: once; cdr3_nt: TGTGCCAGCAGTTACTTTCCGACAGCAGCCTATGGCTACACCTTC; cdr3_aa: CASSYFPTAAYGYTF
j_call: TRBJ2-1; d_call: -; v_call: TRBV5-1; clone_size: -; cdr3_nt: TGCGCCAGCAAACCTGGGGGGTGGGACAATGAGCAGTTCTTC; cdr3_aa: CASKPGGWDNEQFF
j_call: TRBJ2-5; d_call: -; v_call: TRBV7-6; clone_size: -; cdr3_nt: TGTGCCAGCAGCTTAGAATCAGGACAAGAGACCCAGTACTTC; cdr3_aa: CASSLESGQETQYF
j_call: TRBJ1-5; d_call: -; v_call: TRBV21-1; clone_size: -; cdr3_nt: TGTGCCAGCAGCCTTCGCCGTTGGACAGGGCCAAATCAGCCCCAGCATTTT; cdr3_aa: CASSLRRWTGPNQPQHF
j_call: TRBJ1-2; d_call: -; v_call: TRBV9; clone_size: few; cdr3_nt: TGTGCCAGCAGCCCCCCGAGTTCGGACTATGGCTACACCTTC; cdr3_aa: CASSPPSSDYGYTF
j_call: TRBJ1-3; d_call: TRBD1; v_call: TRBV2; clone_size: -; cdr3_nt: TGTGCCAGCAGTCGCGGGACAGAGAATGGAAACACCATATATTTT; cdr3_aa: CASSRGTENGNTIYF
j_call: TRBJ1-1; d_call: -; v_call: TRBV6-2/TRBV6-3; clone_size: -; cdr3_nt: TGTGCCAGCAGTCCAGGGCTGAACACTGAAGCTTTCTTT; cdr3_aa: CASSPGLNTEAFF
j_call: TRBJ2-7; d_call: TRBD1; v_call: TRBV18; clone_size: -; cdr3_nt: TGTGCCAGCTCACCACCGTACACAGGGGGGACAGGCGAGCAGTACTTC; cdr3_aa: CASSPPYTGGTGEQYF
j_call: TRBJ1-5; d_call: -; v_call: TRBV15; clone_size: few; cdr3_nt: TGTGCCACCCGCGGGGACGGATTGAATCAGCCCCAGCATTTT; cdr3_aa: CATRGDGLNQPQHF
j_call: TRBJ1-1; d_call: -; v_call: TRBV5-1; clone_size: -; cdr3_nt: TGCGCCAGCAGCTCGACAGGAGTGAACACTGAAGCTTTCTTT; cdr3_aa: CASSSTGVNTEAFF
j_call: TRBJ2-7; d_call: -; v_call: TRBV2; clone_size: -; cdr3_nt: TGTGCCAGCAGTGAACAGGGCACCGAGCAGTACTTC; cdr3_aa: CASSEQGTEQYF
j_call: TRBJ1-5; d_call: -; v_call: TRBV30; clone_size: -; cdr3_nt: TGTGCCTGGAGTGCACAGGGATTAAATCAGCCCCAGCATTTT; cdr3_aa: CAWSAQGLNQPQHF
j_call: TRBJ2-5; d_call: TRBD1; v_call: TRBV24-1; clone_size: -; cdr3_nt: TGTGCCACCAGCCCCGGGACAGGGTGGGAAGAGACCCAGTACTTC; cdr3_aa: CATSPGTGWEETQYF
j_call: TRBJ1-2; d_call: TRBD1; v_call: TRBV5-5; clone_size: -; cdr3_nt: TGTGCCAGCAGCTTTGACAGGGGAGTCGGGGGCTACACCTTC; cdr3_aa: CASSFDRGVGGYTF
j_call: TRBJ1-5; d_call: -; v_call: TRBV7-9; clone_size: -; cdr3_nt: TGTGCCAGCAGCCCAACAGGGATGGGCAATCAGCCCCAGCATTTT; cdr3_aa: CASSPTGMGNQPQHF
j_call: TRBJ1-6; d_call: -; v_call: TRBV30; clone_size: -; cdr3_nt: TGTGCCTGGAGTATCTTAGGGGGGGACAATTCACCCCTCCACTTT; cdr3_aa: CAWSILGGDNSPLHF
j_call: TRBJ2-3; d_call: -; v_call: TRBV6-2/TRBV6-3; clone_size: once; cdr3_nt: TGTGCCAGCAGCCTATGGGAGGGCACAGATACGCAGTATTTT; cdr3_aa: CASSLWEGTDTQYF
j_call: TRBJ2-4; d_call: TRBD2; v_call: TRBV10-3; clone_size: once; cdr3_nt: TGTGCCATCAGTGAGTGGGGGGGGGACATTCAGTACTTC; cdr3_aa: CAISEWGGDIQYF
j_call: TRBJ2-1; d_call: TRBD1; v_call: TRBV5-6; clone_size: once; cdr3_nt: TGTGCCAGCAGCTCCGGGACAGGGATTAATGAGCAGTTCTTC; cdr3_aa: CASSSGTGINEQFF
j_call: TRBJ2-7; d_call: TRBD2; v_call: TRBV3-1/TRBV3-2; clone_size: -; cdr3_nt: TGTGCCAGCAGCCAGGGACTAGCGGGTACGTACGAGCAGTACTTC; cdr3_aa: CASSQGLAGTYEQYF
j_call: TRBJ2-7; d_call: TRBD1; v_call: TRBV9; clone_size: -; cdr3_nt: TGTGCCAGCAGCGCCGAGGGACAGGGGGCCCCCTACGAGCAGTACTTC; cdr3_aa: CASSAEGQGAPYEQYF
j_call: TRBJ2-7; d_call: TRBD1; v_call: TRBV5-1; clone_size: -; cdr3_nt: TGCGCCAGCAGCGGGCGACAGGGGGGGCCCTACGAGCAGTACTTC; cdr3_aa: CASSGRQGGPYEQYF
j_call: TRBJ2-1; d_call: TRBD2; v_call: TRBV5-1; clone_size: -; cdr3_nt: TGCGCCAGCAGCCTCCTGAGCGGGAGGGTGAACAATGAGCAGTTCTTC; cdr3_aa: CASSLLSGRVNNEQFF
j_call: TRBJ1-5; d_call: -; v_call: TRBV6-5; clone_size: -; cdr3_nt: TGTGCCAGCAGTTACCTGCCATCCAGGAACAATCAGCCCCAGCATTTT; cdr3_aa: CASSYLPSRNNQPQHF
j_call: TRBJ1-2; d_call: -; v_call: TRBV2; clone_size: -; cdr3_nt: TGTGCCAGCAGTGGCGATTTAGGGGATGGCTACACCTTC; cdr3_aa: CASSGDLGDGYTF
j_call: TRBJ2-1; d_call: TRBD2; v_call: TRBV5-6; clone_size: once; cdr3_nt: TGTGCCAGCAGCCGATTCGGACTAGCGGGGGACAATGAGCAGTTCTTC; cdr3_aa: CASSRFGLAGDNEQFF
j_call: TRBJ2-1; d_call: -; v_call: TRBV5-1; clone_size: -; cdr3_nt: TGCGCCAGCAGCTTAGACACCCTTGACAATGAGCAGTTCTTC; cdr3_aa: CASSLDTLDNEQFF
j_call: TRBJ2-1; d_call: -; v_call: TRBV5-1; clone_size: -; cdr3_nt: TGCGCCAGCAGCTTAGTCAGCCAGGATGAGCAGTTCTTC; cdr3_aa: CASSLVSQDEQFF
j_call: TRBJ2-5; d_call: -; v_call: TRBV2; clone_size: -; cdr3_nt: TGTGCCAGTCGTTACAGTGTAGAGACCCAGTACTTC; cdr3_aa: CASRYSVETQYF
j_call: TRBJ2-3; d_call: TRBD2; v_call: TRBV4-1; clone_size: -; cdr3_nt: TGCGCCAGCAGCCAGACAAGAGCGGGATTGTCGACAGATACGCAGTATTTT; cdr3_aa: CASSQTRAGLSTDTQYF
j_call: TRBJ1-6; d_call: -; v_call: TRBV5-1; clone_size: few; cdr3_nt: TGCGCCAGCAGCTTTGGGGGGAATAATTCACCCCTCCACTTT; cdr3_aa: CASSFGGNNSPLHF
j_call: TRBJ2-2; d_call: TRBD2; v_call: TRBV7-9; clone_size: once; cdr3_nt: TGTGCCAGCAGCTCCTTCCCGATGACTAGCGCAGGGGAGCTGTTTTTT; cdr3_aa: CASSSFPMTSAGELFF
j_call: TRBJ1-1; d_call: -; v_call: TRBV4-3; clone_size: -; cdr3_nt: TGCGCCAGCAGCCCGGGAGGGCGTACTGAAGCTTTCTTT; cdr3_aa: CASSPGGRTEAFF
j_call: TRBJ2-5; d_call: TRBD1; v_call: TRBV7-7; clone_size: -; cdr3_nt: TGTGCCAGCAGCTGGACAGGGGAAGAGACCCAGTACTTC; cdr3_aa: CASSWTGEETQYF
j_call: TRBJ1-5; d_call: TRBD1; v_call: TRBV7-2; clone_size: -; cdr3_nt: TGTGCCAGCAGCTTGGAGGGACAGAAGAATCAGCCCCAGCATTTT; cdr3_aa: CASSLEGQKNQPQHF
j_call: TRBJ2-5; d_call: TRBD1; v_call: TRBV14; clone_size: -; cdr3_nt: TGTGCCAGCAGCCCCTGGGGACAGGACGGAGAGACCCAGTACTTC; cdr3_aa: CASSPWGQDGETQYF
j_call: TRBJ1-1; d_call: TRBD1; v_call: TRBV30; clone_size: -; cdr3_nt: TGTGCCTGGAGCGACAGGGCGAATGCTTTCTTT; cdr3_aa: CAWSDRANAFF
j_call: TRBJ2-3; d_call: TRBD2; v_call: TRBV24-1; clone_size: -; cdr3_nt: TGTGCCACCCCACCCCGGGGGGGAGATACGCAGTATTTT; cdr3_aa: CATPPRGGDTQYF
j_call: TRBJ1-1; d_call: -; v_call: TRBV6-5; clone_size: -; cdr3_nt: TGTGCCAGCAGTTACAGGACAGTTAACACTGAAGCTTTCTTT; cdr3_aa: CASSYRTVNTEAFF
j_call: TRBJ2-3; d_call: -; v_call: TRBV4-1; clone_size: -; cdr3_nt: TGCGCCAGCAGCCCTCGTGGAGCCGGCACAGATACGCAGTATTTT; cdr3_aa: CASSPRGAGTDTQYF